Below are 10 T cell receptor beta chains sequenced from a single sample in a study of PD-L1 blockade in urothelial cancer (dated by TCRdb to the late 2010s). The library was obtained by the immunoSEQ multiplex PCR assay. The table was pulled from immuneACCESS by TCRdb, which kept in-frame rearrangements only. Such tables lose some clones; where checked, under half of the loss comes from unresolved V genes, and the rest has no known cause. The sample table holds around 130,000 clones, of which around 84% were seen once. 2.5% to 3.5% of the sample goes to the ten largest clones. The meaning of the sample's time point label: pretreatment peripheral blood. The material sequenced was PBMCs, taken around atezolizumab (anti-PD-L1) treatment. The source is a man over 45 with urothelial cancer.

The gene calls are TRBV9 and TRBJ1-1, with D unclear. This CDR3 has 13 residues. V shed 3 bases and J shed 0 bases, with 6 bases lying between them. Germline V gene data show CDR1 as SGDLS and CDR2 as YYNGEE. The CDR3 spells CASSENLNTEAFF. As DNA, the CDR3 is TGTGCCAGCAGCGAAAACTTGAACACTGAAGCTTTCTTT.

The chain joins TRBV5-1 to TRBJ2-3; TRBD1 matches at 9 bases. Germline V gene data show CDR1 as SGHRS and CDR2 as YFSETQ. The CDR3 consists of 15 residues. Unmatched junction bases numbered 3, after V lost 0 bases and J lost 4 bases. As DNA, the CDR3 is TGCGCCAGCAGCTTGGGGGGACAGGGCCCAGATACGCAGTATTTT. This translates into CASSLGGQGPDTQYF.

The chain carries TRBV28 and TRBJ2-7, with TRBD1 as a possible D gene (6 bases). The CDR3 is 12 residues long. V gave up 5 bases and J gave up 3 bases, with 8 bases separating them. From germline, CDR1 is MDHEN and CDR2 SYDVKM. CDR3 region: CASSHRVYEQYF. The CDR3 DNA reads TGTGCCAGCAGTCACAGGGTCTACGAGCAGTACTTC.

The chain uses TRBV5-1 and TRBJ2-5, with 12 bases identical to TRBD2. The CDR3 extends over 16 amino acids. Germline-derived CDR1 and CDR2 are SGHRS and YFSETQ. The V segment lost 4 bases and the J segment 4 bases; nucleotides outside the gene matches: 8. CDR3 DNA sequence: TGCGCCAGCAGCCCGACTAGCGGGAGTTGGTCAGAGACCCAGTACTTC. This sequence encodes CASSPTSGSWSETQYF.

The chain combines TRBV7-9 with TRBJ1-1, with D perhaps TRBD1 (6 bases). Trimming left V 3 bases short and J 1 base short, with 15 bases between. The CDR3 contains 16 residues. Germline CDR1 and CDR2: SEHNR and FQNEAQ (reference sequence). The CDR3 reads CASSFPAGTTNTEAFF. CDR3 DNA: TGTGCCAGCAGCTTCCCCGCCGGGACAACGAACACTGAAGCTTTCTTT.

The chain couples TRBV2 to TRBJ2-1; 11 positions match TRBD2. CDR3 size: 18 residues. CDR1 and CDR2 (germline): SNHLY, FYNNEI. Trimming took 7 bases from V and 1 from J; bases not matched to a gene: 12. CDR3 loop: CASNHPLLAGVSYNEQFF. DNA for the CDR3: TGTGCCAGCAACCACCCCCTACTAGCGGGAGTGTCCTACAATGAGCAGTTCTTC.

This clone appeared once. V gene TRBV6-5 combines with J gene TRBJ2-3, with D possibly matching TRBD2 (5 bases). Germline V lookup: CDR1 MNHEY, CDR2 SVGAGI. V gave up 0 bases and J gave up 2 bases, with 9 bases separating them. The CDR3 sequence is 15 residues long. CDR3 bases: TGTGCCAGCAGTTACTCCGGCGGGCACACAGATACGCAGTATTTT. It codes for CASSYSGGHTDTQYF.

The count of this clone is one. The chain links TRBV7-2 to TRBJ1-2, with D tentatively TRBD1 (5 bases). Per the germline V gene, CDR1 is SGHTA and CDR2 is FQGNSA. The CDR3 extends over 14 amino acids. Trimming left V 1 base short and J 2 bases short, with 8 bases between. CDR3 amino acids: CASSLGPGNYGYTF. The CDR3 region has the DNA TGTGCCAGCAGCTTAGGGCCAGGGAACTATGGCTACACCTTC.

CDR3 DNA sequence: TGTGCCAGCTCACCAACCACGGGTAGCGGGAAACCCGGGGAGCTGTTTTTT. Translation gives CASSPTTGSGKPGELFF. The rearrangement links TRBV18 to TRBJ2-2; 8 nucleotides line up with TRBD2. The CDR3 is 17 residues long. The trim removed 2 bases at V and 6 bases at J, leaving 11 bases unmatched. Germline CDR1 reads KGHSH; CDR2 reads LQKENI.

V usage is TRBV5-1 and J usage is TRBJ2-7; TRBD1 matches 7 bases. J gave up 3 bases and V 5 bases, and 5 bases lay outside the gene matches. Germline V CDR1 and CDR2: SGHRS, YFSETQ. The CDR3 sequence is 13 residues long. CDR3 residues: CASSRDRYYEQYF. CDR3 coding DNA: TGCGCCAGCAGTAGGGACAGATACTACGAGCAGTACTTC.